This T cell receptor beta chain was sequenced during a study of PD-1 blockade in classical Hodgkin lymphoma. Whole-study context: The study gave patients nivolumab 3 mg/kg intravenously every 2 weeks.

V was clipped by 7 bases and J by 2 bases; unmatched bases: 8. Germline loops: CDR1 MDHEN, CDR2 SYDVKM. The CDR3 covers 15 residues. Time point defined: cycle 4 day 1 (C4D1), after around six weeks of nivolumab. Relapse was seen in all patients after autologous stem cell transplantation, and brentuximab vedotin exposure was variable. Only in-frame clones appear in the TCRdb table, and some are missing; sequencing was by immunoSEQ multiplex PCR. The profile shows 90,000 to 100,000 clones, roughly 73% of them singletons. Sequenced here: peripheral blood mononuclear cells (PBMCs), sampled before the fourth cycle of nivolumab. V is TRBV28 and J is TRBJ1-2, with 9 nucleotides matching TRBD1. The source is a human donor with classical Hodgkin lymphoma. The CDR3 protein is CASTSGGQGNYGYTF. The CDR3, as DNA: TGTGCCAGCACCTCGGGGGGACAGGGCAACTATGGCTACACCTTC.